This entry is about one T cell receptor (beta chain). This clonotype was seen many times. Which antigen it targets is not known. One base away there is no much larger clone; base qualities are not given. Synthesis of TCR cDNA relied on 5'RACE template switching, a step that introduced a universal primer site along with unique molecular identifiers. Priming of cDNA synthesis was performed from both the TCR alpha and TCR beta constant segments. Library amplification involved two PCR steps, and the second step added sample barcodes and sequencing adapters. Sequencing of libraries was done on Illumina HiSeq 2500 (2x100 bp) or NovaSeq (2x150 bp). Turning to the authors' computational methods: Reads were demultiplexed and collapsed into UMI consensus sequences with MIGEC, and V(D)J alignment was performed with MiXCR. Clonotypes responding to the vaccine were identified with edgeR on replicate PBMC samples, with the criteria of FDR below 0.01 and a log2 fold change above 5 up to day 15. Each bulk clonotype was labeled CD4 or CD8 based on which sequenced repertoire, CD4 or CD8, contained the clonotype at higher abundance. The public reads were run again by TCRdb, first through fastp at Q25 and then through MiXCR, and only productive beta chains were kept. Here each entry gathers all rows of one CDR3 protein and keeps the most common genes and DNA. Clone size and V and J calls follow TCRdb, not the original study. This sample comprises under 200,000 distinct CDR3 sequences, 6% to 7.5% of them detected only once. Of the sample, over 2% falls within the top ten clones.

This record comes from a study of T cells after yellow fever vaccination (dated by TCRdb to 2018 to 2020). Study-level background: The SMART-Seq v4 Ultra Low Input RNA kit was used to prepare libraries from fractions with low cell numbers. Bulk TCR alpha and beta repertoires were sequenced longitudinally to track T-cell clones before and after primary and booster YFV17D yellow fever vaccination. Two healthy male donors made up the cohort, one aged 18 to 29 years and the other aged 30 to 40 years. Bulk PBMC replicates and cell subsets were isolated from blood drawn at multiple timepoints before and after both primary and secondary immunization.

According to the germline V gene, CDR1 reads SGHRS and CDR2 reads YFSETQ. The germline V end is reduced by 3 bases and the J end by 7 bases; junction bases left unmatched: 7. Its CDR3 holds 14 amino acids, cysteine through phenylalanine. The sequence is cut down to CDR3 DNA, 42 bases in frame from base 1. Broader findings and caveats from the paper: Because the study included only a couple of donors, the extent to which the findings can be generalized is limited. Computational filtering was needed because FACS-sorted repertoires could contain abundant contaminating clonotypes from the bulk population. A small share of clonotypes occurred in both CD4 and CD8 compartments, likely arising from convergent recombination. The secondary T-cell response was weaker than the primary response but faster, peaking on day 5 instead of day 15. After the booster, most clones that had expanded after primary vaccination were detected again (over 95% of CD4 and more than 85% of CD8), suggesting broad maintenance of memory.

The label giving this sample's treatment or condition can be read as: live attenuated yellow fever vaccine strain. A standard Ficoll-Paque protocol was used to isolate PBMCs from peripheral blood. Dynabeads CD4 and CD8 positive selection kits were used to isolate CD4 and CD8 T-cell fractions. TriZol was used to extract RNA from bulk PBMCs, from CD4 and CD8 fractions, and from dextramer-positive and dextramer-negative fractions. The rearranged segments are TRBV5-1 and TRBJ1-2; 9 nucleotides in the junction match TRBD1. The sequence derives from a man younger than 30 who received the YFV17D yellow fever vaccine. Sample: CD4+ T cells sorted from PBMCs, taken 4 to 6 days after the first yellow fever vaccination. In nucleotides, the sequence is TGCGCCAGCAGCTGGACGGGACAGGGAGGTGGCTACACCTTC. Its translation is CASSWTGQGGGYTF.